The present T cell receptor (beta chain) was sequenced within a study of T-cell reconstitution after alpha-beta-depleted transplantation in children. Whole-study results and caveats: When one year had passed after transplant, most T-cell counts and diversity came from newly produced T cells. After transplant, high TCRbeta diversity at day 60 in some patients arose from surviving recipient T cells and thymic progenitors. It was reported that alpha-beta T cells came from several hundred expanded graft clones (about two months after transplant).

This CDR3 spans 12 amino acids. V lost 2 bases and J lost 0, with 2 bases in between. Germline values: CDR1 SGHDT, CDR2 YYEEEE. This clonotype was recorded many times. The antigen is undetermined. Unique molecular identifiers were incorporated into the prepared TCRbeta library. TCRdb redid the calling of the PCR reads with MiXCR, one entry per CDR3 protein. This table has about 100,000 distinct CDR3 sequences, roughly 6.1% appearing once. The sample consisted of PBMCs, mostly from graft donor cells, taken 360 days after TCRalphabeta/CD19-depleted stem cell transplant. The gene calls are TRBV5-6 and TRBJ1-1; D unclear. The clonotype originates from a male patient aged 2 to 9 who had a stem cell transplant for acute lymphoblastic leukemia, so the T cells may come from the graft donor. The CDR3 here is CASSFVNTEAFF. CDR3 DNA sequence: TGTGCCAGCAGCTTTGTGAACACTGAAGCTTTCTTT.